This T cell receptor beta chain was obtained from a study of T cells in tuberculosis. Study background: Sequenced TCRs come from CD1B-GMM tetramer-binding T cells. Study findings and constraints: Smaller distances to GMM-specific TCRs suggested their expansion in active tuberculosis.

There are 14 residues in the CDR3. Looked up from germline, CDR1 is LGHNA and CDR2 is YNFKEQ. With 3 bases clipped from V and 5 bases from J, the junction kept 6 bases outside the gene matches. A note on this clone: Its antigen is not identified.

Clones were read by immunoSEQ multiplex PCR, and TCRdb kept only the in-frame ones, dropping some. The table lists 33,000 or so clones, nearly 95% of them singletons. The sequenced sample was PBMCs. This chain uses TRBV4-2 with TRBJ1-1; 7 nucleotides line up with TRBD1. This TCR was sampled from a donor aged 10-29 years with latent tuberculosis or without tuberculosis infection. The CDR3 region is CASSQETGRTEAFF. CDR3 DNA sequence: TGTGCCAGCAGCCAGGAGACAGGGAGGACTGAAGCTTTCTTT.